The entry below describes one TCR beta chain. The germline V and J ends were trimmed by 0 bases and 3 bases, with 8 bases remaining between them. Germline values: CDR1 MNHEY, CDR2 SMNVEV (reference sequence). CDR3 length: 14 amino acids. The data are from a study of patients and donors after allogeneic stem cell transplantation. A single record per CDR3 protein comes from TCRdb applying MiXCR to the RT-PCR reads. The repertoire holds tens of thousands of distinct CDR3 sequences, with 48% as singletons. The receptor was derived from a human donor who was either an allogeneic HSCT recipient or a stem cell or donor lymphocyte infusion donor (not recorded which). It is not recorded whose cells these are; they may come from a transplant donor. The chain is built from TRBV27 and TRBJ1-1; maybe TRBD1 (6 bases). The specimen sequenced was blood, either unsorted or a sorted T cell fraction (not recorded which). CDR3 DNA sequence: TGTGCCAGCAGTTTATCGGGGGCTGACACTGAAGCTTTCTTT. This translates into CASSLSGADTEAFF.